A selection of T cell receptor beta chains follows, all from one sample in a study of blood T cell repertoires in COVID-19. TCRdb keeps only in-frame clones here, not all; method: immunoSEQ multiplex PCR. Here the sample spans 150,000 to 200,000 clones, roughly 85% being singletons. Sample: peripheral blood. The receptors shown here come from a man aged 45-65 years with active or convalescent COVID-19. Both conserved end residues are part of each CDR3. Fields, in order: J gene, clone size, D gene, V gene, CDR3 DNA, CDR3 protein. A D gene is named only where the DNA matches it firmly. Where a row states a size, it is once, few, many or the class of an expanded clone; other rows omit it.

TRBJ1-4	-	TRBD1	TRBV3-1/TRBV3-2	TGTGCCAGCAGCGACAGGGGGAACGAAAAACTGTTTTTT	CASSDRGNEKLFF
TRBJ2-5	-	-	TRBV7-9	TGTGCCAGCAGCTCTGGGTCCTCGTTTGCGGCCCAGTACTTC	CASSSGSSFAAQYF
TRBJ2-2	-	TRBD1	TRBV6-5	TGTGCCAGCAGTCCTGACAGGGGGCGTACCGGGGAGCTGTTTTTT	CASSPDRGRTGELFF
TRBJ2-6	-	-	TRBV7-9	TGTGCCACCCCCGGGGGTACTGGGGCCAACGTCCTGACTTTC	CATPGGTGANVLTF
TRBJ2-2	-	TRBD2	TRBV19	TGTGCCAGTAGTGACGGCGGGGGGCCTTACACCGGGGAGCTGTTTTTT	CASSDGGGPYTGELFF
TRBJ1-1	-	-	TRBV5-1	TGCGCCAGCAGCTTGGAGGGGCGCTCCACTGAAGCTTTCTTT	CASSLEGRSTEAFF
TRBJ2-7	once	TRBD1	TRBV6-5	TGTGCCAGCAGTCCCAGGGGGTTCTTTTCCTACGAGCAGTACTTC	CASSPRGFFSYEQYF
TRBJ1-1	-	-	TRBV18	TGTGCCAGCTCACTCACAAGCGACACTGAAGCTTTCTTT	CASSLTSDTEAFF
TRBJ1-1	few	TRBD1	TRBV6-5	TGTGCCAGCAAAAACTCACGGACAGGGTGGTCTGAAGCTTTCTTT	CASKNSRTGWSEAFF
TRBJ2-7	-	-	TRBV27	TGTGCCAGCAGTTTCGGGACACGCTTCTCCTACGAGCAGTACTTC	CASSFGTRFSYEQYF
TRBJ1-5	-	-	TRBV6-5	TGTGCCAGCAGTTTAACCGGGAAACAGAATCAGCCCCAGCATTTT	CASSLTGKQNQPQHF
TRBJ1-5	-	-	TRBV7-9	TGTGCCAGCAGCGACTTCGAACCTCAGCCCCAGCATTTT	CASSDFEPQPQHF
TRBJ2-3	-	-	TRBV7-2	TGTGCCAGCAGCCTTACTAGGGGGGATACGCAGTATTTT	CASSLTRGDTQYF
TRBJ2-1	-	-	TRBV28	TGTGCCAGCAGAGTGGGCAGCAATGAGCAGTTCTTC	CASRVGSNEQFF
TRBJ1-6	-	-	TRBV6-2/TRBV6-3	TGTGCCAGCACCCCGGGAGGGAACTGGTCACCCCTCCACTTT	CASTPGGNWSPLHF
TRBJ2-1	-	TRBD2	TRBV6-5	TGTGCCAGCAGTTCACTAGCGGGACGATGTTTCTTC	CASSSLAGRCFF
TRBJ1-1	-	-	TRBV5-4	TGTGCCAGCAGCTTGTTAGTCGGGGGTGAAGCTTTCTTT	CASSLLVGGEAFF
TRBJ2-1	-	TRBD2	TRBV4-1	TGCGCCAGCAGCCAAGAGCGTAATAGCGGGACCTACAATGAGCAGTTCTTC	CASSQERNSGTYNEQFF
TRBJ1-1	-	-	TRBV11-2	TGTGCCAGCAGCTTAAACATTCTCACTGAAGCTTTCTTT	CASSLNILTEAFF
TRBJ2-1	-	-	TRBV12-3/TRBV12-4	TGTGCCAGCACCCGTTACAATGAGCAGTTCTTC	CASTRYNEQFF
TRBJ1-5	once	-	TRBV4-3	TGCGCCAGCAGCCCGAGTAGAGGTCAGCCCCAGCATTTT	CASSPSRGQPQHF
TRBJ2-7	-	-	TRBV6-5	TGTGCCAGTGGGACACAAGAGCAGTACTTC	CASGTQEQYF
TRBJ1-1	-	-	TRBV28	TGTGCCAGTTTCAGTCAGATAAACACTGAAGCTTTCTTT	CASFSQINTEAFF
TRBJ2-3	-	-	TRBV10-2	TGCGCCAGCAGTGACAGGGGGAGGGATACGCAGTATTTT	CASSDRGRDTQYF
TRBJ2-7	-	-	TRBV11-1	TGTGCCAGCAGCAAGGGCCGGGACATATCCTACGAGCAGTACTTC	CASSKGRDISYEQYF
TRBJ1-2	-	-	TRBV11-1	TGTGCCAGCAGCTTTTCGTTCCAATCGGATGGCTACACCTTC	CASSFSFQSDGYTF
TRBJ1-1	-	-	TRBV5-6	TGTGCCAGCAGCCGGACAAAGAATGAAGCTTTCTTT	CASSRTKNEAFF
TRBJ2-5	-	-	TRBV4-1	TGCGCCAGCAGCCAAGAGGGGGGATTGGTAGGAGAGACCCAGTACTTC	CASSQEGGLVGETQYF
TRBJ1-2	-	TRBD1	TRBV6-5	TGTGCCAGCAGAACCTCGGACAGGGCGGACGGCTACACCTTC	CASRTSDRADGYTF
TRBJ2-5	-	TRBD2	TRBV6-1	TGTGCCAGCAGTGAAGGTCTAGCGGGAGTGAAGACCCAGTACTTC	CASSEGLAGVKTQYF
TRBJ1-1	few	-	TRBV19	TGTGCCAGTAGTATAGATCGCGGAGGGAACGCCATGAACACTGAAGCTTTCTTT	CASSIDRGGNAMNTEAFF
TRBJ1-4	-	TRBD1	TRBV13	TGTGCCAGCAGCTCCCGGGACAGCAATGAAAAACTGTTTTTT	CASSSRDSNEKLFF
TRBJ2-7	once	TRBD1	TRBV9	TGTGCCAGCAGCGTAGGGTGGACAGGGTCCTACGAGCAGTACTTC	CASSVGWTGSYEQYF
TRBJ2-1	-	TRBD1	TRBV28	TGTGCCAGCAGGTCCGACAGGGTACACTACAATGAGCAGTTCTTC	CASRSDRVHYNEQFF
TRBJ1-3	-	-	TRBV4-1	TGCGCCAGCAGCCGACCCACCCCTGACAGCTCTGGAAACACCATATATTTT	CASSRPTPDSSGNTIYF
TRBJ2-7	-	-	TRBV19	TGTGCCAGTAGTCTCCCAGGCCTCTACGAGCAGTACTTC	CASSLPGLYEQYF
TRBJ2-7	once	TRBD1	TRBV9	TGTGCCAGCAGCGAACAGGGGACCTCCGGCGAGCAGTACTTC	CASSEQGTSGEQYF
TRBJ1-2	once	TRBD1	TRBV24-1	TGTGCCACCGCGCCGGGACAGATGGCTTATGGCTACACCTTC	CATAPGQMAYGYTF
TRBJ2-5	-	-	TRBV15	TGTGCCACCAGCAGAGGTAGCAGTCGTTTGGATGAGACCCAGTACTTC	CATSRGSSRLDETQYF
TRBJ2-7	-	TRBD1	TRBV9	TGTGCCAGCAGCGAAGGGACAGGGGGCTTTCAACTTACCTACGAGCAGTACTTC	CASSEGTGGFQLTYEQYF
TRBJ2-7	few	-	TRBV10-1	TGCGCCTCCCAACAGGAGGGCCACGGAGAGCAGTACTTC	CASQQEGHGEQYF
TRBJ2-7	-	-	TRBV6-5	TGTGCCAGCAGTTACCAGGGATCGATCCCGTACGAGCAGTACTTC	CASSYQGSIPYEQYF
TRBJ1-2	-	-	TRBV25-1	TGTGCCAGCAGTGAACGGGGGGGGAATTCATATGGCTACACCTTC	CASSERGGNSYGYTF
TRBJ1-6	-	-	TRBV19	TGTGCCAGTAGTATAGAGTTCCGGGAATGGTCACCCCTCCACTTT	CASSIEFREWSPLHF
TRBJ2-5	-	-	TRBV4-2	TGTGCCAGCAGCCAAGTTGGGGCAGGGGAGACCCAGTACTTC	CASSQVGAGETQYF
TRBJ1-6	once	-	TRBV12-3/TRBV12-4	TGTGCCAGCAGATATTATTATAATTCACCCCTCCACTTT	CASRYYYNSPLHF
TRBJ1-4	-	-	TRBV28	TGTGCCAGCAGCCTACCGCAAGGGGCTACCGAAAAACTGTTTTTT	CASSLPQGATEKLFF
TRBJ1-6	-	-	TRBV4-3	TGCGCCAGCAGCCAGGATGGACAGCTATATAATTCACCCCTCCACTTT	CASSQDGQLYNSPLHF
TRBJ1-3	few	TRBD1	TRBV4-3	TGCGCCAGCAGCCAAGGGACAGGGGGACCTTACTCTGGAAACACCATATATTTT	CASSQGTGGPYSGNTIYF
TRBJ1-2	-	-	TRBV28	TGTGCCAGCATCTTCGCAGGGGCGTTAGGTGGCTACACCTTC	CASIFAGALGGYTF
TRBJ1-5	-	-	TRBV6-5	TGTGCCAGCAGAGGGGGACCTAGTCAGCCCCAGCATTTT	CASRGGPSQPQHF
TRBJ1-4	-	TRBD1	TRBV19	TGTGCCAGCAGGGACAGGGGGACTACTAATGAAAAACTGTTTTTT	CASRDRGTTNEKLFF
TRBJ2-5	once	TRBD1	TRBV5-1	TGCGCCAGCAGCGCCGGGACAGGGTACGGGGAGACCCAGTACTTC	CASSAGTGYGETQYF
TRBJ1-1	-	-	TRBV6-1	TGTGCCAGCAGTGAAGCGCCACTCGGGGGAACTGAAGCTTTCTTT	CASSEAPLGGTEAFF
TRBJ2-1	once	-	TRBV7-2	TGTGCCAGCAGCTTAGTCAGGGGCTCCTACAATGAGCAGTTCTTC	CASSLVRGSYNEQFF
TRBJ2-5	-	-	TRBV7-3	TGTGCCAGCAGCTTAACCCCCTCCGGGACAACTGATGAGACCCAGTACTTC	CASSLTPSGTTDETQYF
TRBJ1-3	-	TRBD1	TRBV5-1	TGCGCCAGCAGCTCGGCAGGGGGCGGTGGAAACACCATATATTTT	CASSSAGGGGNTIYF
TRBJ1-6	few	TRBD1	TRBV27	TGTGCCAGCCGTACGACCAGACAGGGGGTCCTATATAATTCACCCCTCCACTTT	CASRTTRQGVLYNSPLHF
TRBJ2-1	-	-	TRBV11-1	TGTGCCAGCAGTCCTGGGTTGGGCAGCAATGAGCAGTTCTTC	CASSPGLGSNEQFF
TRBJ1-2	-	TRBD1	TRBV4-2	TGTGCCAGCAGCCAAGGGACAGGAACCCCCTATGGCTACACCTTC	CASSQGTGTPYGYTF